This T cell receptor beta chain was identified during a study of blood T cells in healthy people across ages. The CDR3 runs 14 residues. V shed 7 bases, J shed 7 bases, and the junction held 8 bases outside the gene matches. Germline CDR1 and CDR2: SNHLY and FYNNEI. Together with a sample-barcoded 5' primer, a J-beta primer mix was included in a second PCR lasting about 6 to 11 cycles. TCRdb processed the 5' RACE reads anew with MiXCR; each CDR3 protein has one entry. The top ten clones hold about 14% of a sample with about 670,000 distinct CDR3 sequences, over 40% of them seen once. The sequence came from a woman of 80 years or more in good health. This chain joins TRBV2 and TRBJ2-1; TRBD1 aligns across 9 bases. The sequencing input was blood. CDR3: CASTVLTGGNEQFF. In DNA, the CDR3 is TGTGCCAGCACCGTACTGACAGGGGGAAATGAGCAGTTCTTC.